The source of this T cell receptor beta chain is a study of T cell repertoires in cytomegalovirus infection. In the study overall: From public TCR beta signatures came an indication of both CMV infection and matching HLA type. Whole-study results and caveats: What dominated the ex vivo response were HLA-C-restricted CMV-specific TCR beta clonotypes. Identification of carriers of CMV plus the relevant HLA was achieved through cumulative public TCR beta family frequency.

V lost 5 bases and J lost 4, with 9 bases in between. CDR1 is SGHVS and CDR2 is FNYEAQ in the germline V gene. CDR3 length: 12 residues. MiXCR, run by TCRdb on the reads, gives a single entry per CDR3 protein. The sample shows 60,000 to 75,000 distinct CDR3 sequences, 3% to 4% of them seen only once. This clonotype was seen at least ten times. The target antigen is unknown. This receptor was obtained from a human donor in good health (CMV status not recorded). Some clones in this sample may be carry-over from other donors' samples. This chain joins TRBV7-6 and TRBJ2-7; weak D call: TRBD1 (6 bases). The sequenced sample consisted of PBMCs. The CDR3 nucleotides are TGTGCCAGCAGCAGGGGACAATACGAGCAGTACTTC. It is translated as CASSRGQYEQYF.